Sequencing of this TCR beta chain was carried out in a study of blood T cell repertoires in COVID-19. Authors' analysis steps: Reference gene primers were amplified, and this amplification served to estimate nucleated cell counts. Sequencing was performed with immunoSEQ multiplex PCR; in TCRdb, only in-frame clones are kept and a portion is missing. For V, J and clone size, that table is used; D and trimming come from the DNA. This sample has 200,000 to 300,000 clones, with around 88% found just once. The sequenced material came from peripheral blood. This receptor was identified in a young man with active or convalescent COVID-19.

The CDR3 spells CASSLANTGELFF. The CDR3 bases are TGTGCCAGCAGTCTAGCGAACACCGGGGAGCTGTTTTTT. This chain uses TRBV6-5 with TRBJ2-2; D remains unclear. V was clipped by 5 bases and J by 0 bases, with 4 bases between them. The CDR3 runs 13 residues. CDR1 and CDR2 from the germline V gene are MNHEY and SVGAGI.